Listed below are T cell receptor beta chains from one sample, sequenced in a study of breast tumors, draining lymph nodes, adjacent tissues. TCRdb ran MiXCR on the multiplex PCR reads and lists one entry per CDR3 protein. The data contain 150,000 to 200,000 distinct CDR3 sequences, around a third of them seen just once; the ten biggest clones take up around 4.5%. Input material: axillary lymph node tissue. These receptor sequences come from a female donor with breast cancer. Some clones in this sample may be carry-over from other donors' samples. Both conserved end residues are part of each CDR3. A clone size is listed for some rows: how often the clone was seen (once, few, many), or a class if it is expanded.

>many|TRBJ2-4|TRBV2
CASSRQGSIQYF
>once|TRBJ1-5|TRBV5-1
CATSRAGGGQPQHF
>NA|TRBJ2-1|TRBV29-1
CSLGSSGSFNEQFF
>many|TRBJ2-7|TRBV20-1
CSASWSSRDEQYF
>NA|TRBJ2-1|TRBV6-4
CASSHRGLPYNEQFF
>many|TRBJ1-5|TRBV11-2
CASSLPGSNQPQHF
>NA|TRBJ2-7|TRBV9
CASSPRDSGTGMSYEQYF
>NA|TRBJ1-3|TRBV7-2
CASSTTGLFRRNTIYF
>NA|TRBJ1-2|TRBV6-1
CASSEVKTGSAGGYTF
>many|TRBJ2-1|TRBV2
CASSVAVRMSSYNEQFF
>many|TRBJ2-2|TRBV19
CASSNVLGDLLGGELFF
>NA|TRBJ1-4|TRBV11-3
CASSLGQGQNEKLFF
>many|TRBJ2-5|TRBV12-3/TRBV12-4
CASSWTNQAETQYF
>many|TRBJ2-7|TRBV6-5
CASSGGGSSYEQYF
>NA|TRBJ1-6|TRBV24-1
CATRGTGMRNYNSPLHF
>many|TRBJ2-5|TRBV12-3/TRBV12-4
CASSRRAGGETQYF